What follows describes a single TCR beta chain. Per germline, CDR1 SGHRS and CDR2 YFSETQ. The CDR3 is 14 amino acids. Trimming pared 1 base from V and 6 bases from J, leaving 10 bases between. The data were taken from a study of T cell changes during pregnancy in multiple sclerosis. Data came from immunoSEQ multiplex PCR; TCRdb stores just in-frame clones and leaves some out. The table lists about 20,000 clones, about 87% of them singletons, with approximately 7% in the top ten. The sequences come from CD8+ T cells from peripheral blood mononuclear cells, collected in the third trimester of pregnancy. This sequence joins TRBV5-1 and TRBJ1-4; possibly TRBD1 for D (5 bases). The TCR was taken from a female donor in good health, enrolled as a control in a pregnancy study. The CDR3 nucleotides are TGCGCCAGCAGCTTGAGGCAGGGTTATGAAAAACTGTTTTTT. It specifies CASSLRQGYEKLFF.